This TCR beta chain was recovered during a study of metastatic and nonmetastatic thyroid tumors. TCRdb called clones again from the PCR reads with MiXCR. The table has about 33,000 clones, over 15% seen once. Among the patients, none had received any treatment before thyroid surgery. Germline V gene data show CDR1 as MNHEY and CDR2 as SVGEGT. The V gene lost 3 bases and the J gene lost 16 bases, with 19 bases spanning the gap. CDR3 length: 13 residues. This clone has a handful of counts. The receptor was derived from a female donor with papillary thyroid cancer or a benign thyroid nodule (not recorded which). Some clones in this sample may be carry-over from other donors' samples. Source material: blood. This chain joins TRBV6-2 or TRBV6-3 and TRBJ2-1; D call uncertain. Written as DNA, the CDR3 is TGTGCCAGCAGTTATATTAGGGCCAATGATCATTTCTTC. It yields the protein CASSYIRANDHFF.